Listed below are T cell receptor beta chains from one sample, sequenced in a study of T cells after yellow fever vaccination. Each CDR3 protein is one row after TCRdb ran MiXCR on the 5' RACE reads. The sample lists under 550,000 distinct CDR3 sequences, just over 20% occurring once. Material: PBMCs, obtained about 21 days after the first yellow fever vaccination. The receptors shown here come from a man aged 18 to 35 who received the YFV17D yellow fever vaccine. Each CDR3 is given with its conserved first and last residue. D genes are given only for firm matches. Part of the rows lack a size; the others show once, few, many or a class for expanded clones.

J: TRBJ1-4; V: TRBV5-1; D: .; size: .; DNA: TGCGCCAGCAGCTTGATGCTGGGGGGTGACCCTGGTGAAAAACTGTTTTTT; CDR3: CASSLMLGGDPGEKLFF
J: TRBJ2-5; V: TRBV6-5; D: TRBD1; size: few; DNA: TGTGCCAGCAGTTACTCGAGCTGGGGACAGGGACTGAAGACCCAGTACTTC; CDR3: CASSYSSWGQGLKTQYF
J: TRBJ2-7; V: TRBV10-3; D: .; size: few; DNA: TGTGCCATCAGTGCCTCCGGGGCCGCCTACGAGCAGTACTTC; CDR3: CAISASGAAYEQYF
J: TRBJ2-3; V: TRBV6-2/TRBV6-3; D: .; size: .; DNA: TGTGCCAGCAGTTACGGGGCGGGGGCCGGAGAAAATACGCAGTATTTT; CDR3: CASSYGAGAGENTQYF
J: TRBJ2-7; V: TRBV19; D: TRBD1; size: .; DNA: TGTGCCAGTAGTATCTGGACAGGGGACTACGAGCAGTACTTC; CDR3: CASSIWTGDYEQYF
J: TRBJ1-1; V: TRBV7-9; D: .; size: many; DNA: TGTGCCAGTATCAAGGGGGAGGCCACTGAAGCTTTCTTT; CDR3: CASIKGEATEAFF
J: TRBJ2-3; V: TRBV25-1; D: .; size: few; DNA: TGTGCCAGCAGTGATGGAAGCACAGATACGCAGTATTTT; CDR3: CASSDGSTDTQYF
J: TRBJ2-1; V: TRBV4-2; D: .; size: .; DNA: TGTGCCAGCAGCCAAGAAGAAGGGACCCAAGGGAGTGAGCAGTTCTTC; CDR3: CASSQEEGTQGSEQFF
J: TRBJ2-5; V: TRBV4-3; D: TRBD2; size: .; DNA: TGCGCCAGCAGCCAAGTTGGGACTAGCCAAGAGACCCAGTACTTC; CDR3: CASSQVGTSQETQYF
J: TRBJ1-5; V: TRBV19; D: .; size: .; DNA: TGTGCCAGTAGTAGTCCGTATAGCAATCAGCCCCAGCATTTT; CDR3: CASSSPYSNQPQHF
J: TRBJ1-1; V: TRBV6-5; D: TRBD1; size: few; DNA: TGTGCCGTCACCGGGACAGGGGCCACTGAAGCTTTCTTT; CDR3: CAVTGTGATEAFF
J: TRBJ2-6; V: TRBV4-2; D: TRBD1; size: few; DNA: TGTGCCAGCAGCCACCAAGCACAGGGGACCTCTGGGGCCAACGTCCTGACTTTC; CDR3: CASSHQAQGTSGANVLTF
J: TRBJ1-4; V: TRBV29-1; D: .; size: .; DNA: TGCAGCGTTGTAGGGACCCAAGAAGAAAAACTGTTTTTT; CDR3: CSVVGTQEEKLFF
J: TRBJ2-5; V: TRBV7-6; D: TRBD2; size: many; DNA: TGTGCCAGCAGCCGCGGGGGGACCCTCCAAGAGACCCAGTACTTC; CDR3: CASSRGGTLQETQYF
J: TRBJ2-5; V: TRBV3-1; D: .; size: once; DNA: TGTGCCAGCAGCCAAGACCTTAAAACCCAAGAGACCCAGTACTTC; CDR3: CASSQDLKTQETQYF
J: TRBJ2-5; V: TRBV29-1; D: .; size: few; DNA: TGCAGCGTTACGATGGGGGAGACCCAGTACTTC; CDR3: CSVTMGETQYF
J: TRBJ2-4; V: TRBV5-5; D: TRBD1; size: .; DNA: TGTGCCAGCAGCAGCCGGGACAGGGGAACTCTAGCCAAAAACATTCAGTACTTC; CDR3: CASSSRDRGTLAKNIQYF
J: TRBJ1-2; V: TRBV29-1; D: .; size: few; DNA: TGCAGCGCTGGACAGTTTGGCTATGGCTACACCTTC; CDR3: CSAGQFGYGYTF
J: TRBJ1-5; V: TRBV7-9; D: .; size: few; DNA: TGTGCCAGCAGCTATTCAGGGGCCAAGCCCCAGCATTTT; CDR3: CASSYSGAKPQHF
J: TRBJ2-3; V: TRBV20-1; D: TRBD1; size: few; DNA: TGCAGTGCTCCACCCGGGACAGACACAGATACGCAGTATTTT; CDR3: CSAPPGTDTDTQYF
J: TRBJ1-3; V: TRBV4-1; D: TRBD1; size: few; DNA: TGCGCCAGCAGCCAAGGCCCTATCACAGGGGCTGGAAACACCATATATTTT; CDR3: CASSQGPITGAGNTIYF
J: TRBJ2-3; V: TRBV9; D: .; size: few; DNA: TGTGCCAGCAGCGTAGTTTCGTCAGATACGCAGTATTTT; CDR3: CASSVVSSDTQYF
J: TRBJ1-1; V: TRBV3-1; D: .; size: .; DNA: TGTGCCAGCAGCCAAGAGCCAGAGGAAGCTTTCTTT; CDR3: CASSQEPEEAFF
J: TRBJ1-5; V: TRBV7-2; D: .; size: few; DNA: TGTGCCAGCAGCTTAGGTGTGGGTGGGGTTCAGCCCCAGCATTTT; CDR3: CASSLGVGGVQPQHF
J: TRBJ1-5; V: TRBV12-3/TRBV12-4; D: .; size: .; DNA: TGTGCCAGCAGCAAACAGCGTAGCAATCAGCCCCAGCATTTT; CDR3: CASSKQRSNQPQHF
J: TRBJ2-3; V: TRBV16; D: .; size: few; DNA: TGTGCCAGCAGCCAATCAGCAGGGCGCCGCACAGATACGCAGTATTTT; CDR3: CASSQSAGRRTDTQYF
J: TRBJ2-1; V: TRBV6-2/TRBV6-3; D: .; size: .; DNA: TGTGCCAGCAGGTCCCTTGGGACCGGGAGTAATGAGCAGTTCTTC; CDR3: CASRSLGTGSNEQFF
J: TRBJ1-6; V: TRBV20-1; D: .; size: many; DNA: TGCAGTGCTAGCACCAGGTATTCACCCCTCCACTTT; CDR3: CSASTRYSPLHF
J: TRBJ1-1; V: TRBV10-3; D: .; size: .; DNA: TGTGCCATCAGTGAAGGAGCTGTGAACACTGAAGCTTTCTTT; CDR3: CAISEGAVNTEAFF
J: TRBJ2-3; V: TRBV12-3/TRBV12-4; D: .; size: many; DNA: TGTGCCAGCAGTTTCAATAGAGATACGCAGTATTTT; CDR3: CASSFNRDTQYF
J: TRBJ2-2; V: TRBV7-2; D: TRBD1; size: many; DNA: TGTGCCAGCACCCTGACAGGGGGTTACACCGGGGAGCTGTTTTTT; CDR3: CASTLTGGYTGELFF
J: TRBJ2-2; V: TRBV7-8; D: .; size: few; DNA: TGTGCCAGCAGCTTAAGGGTGGGTTCGAACACCGGGGAGCTGTTTTTT; CDR3: CASSLRVGSNTGELFF
J: TRBJ2-1; V: TRBV4-1; D: .; size: .; DNA: TGCGCCAGCAGCCATCGACAGGCTAGCGACTACAATGAGCAGTTCTTC; CDR3: CASSHRQASDYNEQFF
J: TRBJ2-3; V: TRBV4-3; D: .; size: .; DNA: TGCGCCAGCAGCCAAGATCGAGGGGGGTTGGGCACAGATACGCAGTATTTT; CDR3: CASSQDRGGLGTDTQYF
J: TRBJ2-3; V: TRBV27; D: .; size: few; DNA: TGTGCCAGCAGTTTATTTGAGGGGAGCACAGATACGCAGTATTTT; CDR3: CASSLFEGSTDTQYF
J: TRBJ1-3; V: TRBV6-1; D: TRBD1; size: once; DNA: TGTGCCAGCTTTGATACAGGGGCTGGAAACACCATATATTTT; CDR3: CASFDTGAGNTIYF
J: TRBJ2-3; V: TRBV4-1; D: .; size: .; DNA: TGCGCCAGCAGCTCCGAGGCAGTAGATACGCAGTATTTT; CDR3: CASSSEAVDTQYF
J: TRBJ1-2; V: TRBV20-1; D: TRBD1; size: .; DNA: TGCAGTGCCCGGGACAGGCCCTATGGCTACACCTTC; CDR3: CSARDRPYGYTF
J: TRBJ2-5; V: TRBV4-1; D: .; size: many; DNA: TGCGCCAGCAGCCAAGACGCAGGGGTGGAGACCCAGTACTTC; CDR3: CASSQDAGVETQYF
J: TRBJ1-1; V: TRBV5-6; D: TRBD1; size: .; DNA: TGTGCCAGCAGCCCCTCTACAGGGGGCCACACTGAAGCTTTCTTT; CDR3: CASSPSTGGHTEAFF
J: TRBJ1-1; V: TRBV7-2; D: .; size: .; DNA: TGTGCCAGCAGCGCTGACAGGCCGGCGGGCGCCTTT; CDR3: CASSADRPAGAF
J: TRBJ2-7; V: TRBV5-1; D: .; size: .; DNA: TGCGCCAGCAGCTTGAGGCCAGAAACTTACGAGCAGTACTTC; CDR3: CASSLRPETYEQYF